This T cell receptor beta chain was captured by sequencing in a study of blood T cell repertoires in COVID-19. Overall study context: Collection of acute and convalescent COVID-19 samples took place in the United States, Italy and Spain. PBMCs, B-cell-depleted T cells, or T cells were the source of the cDNA or gDNA that made up the material.

CDR1 and CDR2 (germline): MNHEY, SVGEGT. Trimming left V 7 bases short and J 1 base short, with 10 bases between. CDR3 length: 13 amino acids. Authors' methods: Nucleated cell counts were estimated from reference gene primer amplification. Sequencing was performed with immunoSEQ multiplex PCR; in TCRdb, only in-frame clones are kept and a portion is missing. The V and J calls and clone size were taken over from that table, and D and trimming were inferred from the DNA. The sample yields some 140,000 clones, around 73% seen once. The specimen sequenced was peripheral blood. This TCR derives from a man in his 60s who had recovered from COVID-19. The rearrangement joins TRBV6-2 or TRBV6-3 to TRBJ1-1, with unresolved D. CDR3 region: CASTPGWNTEAFF. Written as DNA, the CDR3 is TGTGCCAGCACCCCGGGCTGGAACACTGAAGCTTTCTTT.